Below are 26 T cell receptor beta chains sequenced from a single sample in a study of technical replicates of blood from several donors. The repertoire was sequenced with immunoSEQ multiplex PCR; TCRdb's copy has only in-frame clones and lacks some. The sample yields 70,000 to 95,000 clones, approximately 92% seen once. The sample was T cells isolated from PBMCs. The receptors shown here come from a human donor in good health. Some clones in this sample may be carry-over from other donors' samples.

The rearrangement joins TRBV4-1 to TRBJ2-7; 9 positions match TRBD2. The CDR3 has 15 amino acids. Germline V gene lookup returns CDR1 MGHRA and CDR2 YSYEKL. Unmatched junction bases numbered 4, after V lost 2 bases and J lost 2 bases. CDR3 DNA sequence: TGCGCCAGCAGCCAATTTTCTAGCGGGGCCTACGAGCAGTACTTC. Protein sequence: CASSQFSSGAYEQYF.

The rearrangement uses TRBV4-1 and TRBJ2-5; a possible D gene is TRBD2 (7 bases). V gave up 1 base and J gave up 4 bases, with 10 bases separating them. CDR1 and CDR2 from the germline V gene are MGHRA and YSYEKL. The CDR3 covers 14 residues. Here the CDR3 reads CASSQVGGPETQYF. The CDR3 DNA sequence: TGCGCCAGCAGCCAAGTGGGGGGGCCAGAGACCCAGTACTTC.

V is TRBV6-1 and J is TRBJ1-1, with 9 nucleotides matching TRBD1. After removal of 2 bases from V and 3 bases from J, the junction contained 4 bases not matched to a gene. Per the germline V gene, CDR1 is MNHNS and CDR2 is SASEGT. The CDR3 totals 15 residues. The CDR3 coding sequence is TGTGCCAGCAGTGAAAATGGACAGGGGTACACTGAAGCTTTCTTT. As protein: CASSENGQGYTEAFF.

The V call is TRBV6-1, the J call TRBJ2-2, with D perhaps matching TRBD1 (6 bases). Germline CDR1 reads MNHNS; CDR2 reads SASEGT. This CDR3 region has 14 residues. The germline V and J ends were trimmed by 7 bases and 2 bases, with 11 bases remaining between them. CDR3 region: CASIGTQNTGELFF. The DNA of the CDR3 is TGTGCCAGCATTGGGACACAAAACACCGGGGAGCTGTTTTTT.

This clone was found once. This chain connects TRBV6-1 to TRBJ2-1, with D unresolved. This CDR3 contains 13 residues. Germline V gene lookup returns CDR1 MNHNS and CDR2 SASEGT. Trimming removed 8 bases at V and 5 bases at J, with 13 bases between. The chain's CDR3 is CASGGRTHNEQFF. In DNA, the CDR3 is TGTGCCAGCGGCGGCAGAACCCACAATGAGCAGTTCTTC.

The V gene is TRBV5-8, the J gene TRBJ1-4; D perhaps matches TRBD1 (6 bases). Per the germline V gene, CDR1 is SGHTS and CDR2 is YDEGEE. Trimming pared 4 bases from V and 0 bases from J, leaving 16 bases between. The CDR3 covers 17 residues. The CDR3 DNA reads TGTGCCAGCAGCCTCTGGACAGTCCTTGCAACTAATGAAAAACTGTTTTTT. It specifies CASSLWTVLATNEKLFF.

The chain links TRBV28 to TRBJ2-2; D perhaps matches TRBD1 (6 bases). CDR3 length equals 14 residues. Germline CDR1 MDHEN, CDR2 SYDVKM. Trimming took off 6 bases at V and 3 bases at J, with 11 bases between the two ends. CDR3: CASSPYRDTGELFF. The CDR3 DNA reads TGTGCCAGCAGCCCTTACAGGGACACCGGGGAGCTGTTTTTT.

The chain is built from TRBV7-8 and TRBJ2-1, with unresolved D. The length of the CDR3 is 15 residues. V was cut by 2 bases and J by 8 bases, with 16 bases left in between. The germline V gene has CDR1 SGHVS and CDR2 FQNEAQ. Here the CDR3 reads CASSLNALVVYEQFF. CDR3 bases: TGTGCCAGCAGCTTAAATGCTCTAGTTGTCTATGAGCAGTTCTTC.

V gene TRBV11-3 combines with J gene TRBJ2-1, with TRBD2 identical over 16 bases. With V trimmed by 3 bases and J by 9 bases, 2 bases remained unmatched. Germline V gene lookup returns CDR1 SGHNT and CDR2 YENEEA. The CDR3 extends over 15 amino acids. The CDR3 loop reads CASSLGLAGGGEQFF. CDR3 DNA: TGTGCCAGCAGCTTGGGACTAGCGGGAGGGGGTGAGCAGTTCTTC.

Only a few counts were recorded for this clone. V gene TRBV15 combines with J gene TRBJ1-1, with D perhaps TRBD1 (6 bases). V was shortened by 3 bases and J by 11 bases, with 31 bases between the two germline ends. CDR3 length: 18 residues. CDR1 and CDR2 from the germline V gene are LNHNV and YYDKDF (reference sequence). As DNA, the CDR3 is TGTGCCACCAGCAGCGATTTCAGAGCGCGGTCTGGGGGCTCGGACGCTTTCTTT. This sequence encodes CATSSDFRARSGGSDAFF.

This chain uses TRBV11-2 with TRBJ2-7; D might be TRBD1 (6 bases). Trimming removed 4 bases from V and 1 base from J, with 20 bases in between. In germline, CDR1 is SGHAT, CDR2 FQNNGV. The CDR3 covers 17 residues. In DNA, the CDR3 is TGTGCCAGCAGCTCTCGGCGGCAGGGGCTAAGGTCCTACGAGCAGTACTTC. This sequence encodes CASSSRRQGLRSYEQYF.

The V gene is TRBV29-1, the J gene TRBJ1-4; 9 nucleotides line up with TRBD1. The length of the CDR3 is 13 residues. Per the germline V gene, CDR1 is SQVTM and CDR2 is ANQGSEA. Trimming at V came to 4 bases and at J to 5 bases, leaving 2 bases not matched to a gene. This CDR3 is CSVGGQGNEKLFF. CDR3 DNA sequence: TGCAGCGTTGGGGGACAGGGCAATGAAAAACTGTTTTTT.

This chain connects TRBV7-2 to TRBJ2-1, with 7 bases lining up with TRBD2. This CDR3 is built from 15 residues. V lost 5 bases to trimming and J lost 4 bases; unmatched junction nucleotides: 8. From germline, CDR1 is SGHTA and CDR2 FQGNSA. The CDR3 loop reads CASSQWSGDYNEQFF. Written as DNA, the CDR3 is TGTGCCAGCAGCCAGTGGAGCGGGGATTACAATGAGCAGTTCTTC.

The chain is built from TRBV9 and TRBJ2-7, with unresolved D. Per the germline V gene, CDR1 is SGDLS and CDR2 is YYNGEE. CDR3 length: 14 residues. V gave up 0 bases and J gave up 2 bases, with 9 bases separating them. CDR3: CASSVGGETYEQYF. The CDR3 DNA follows: TGTGCCAGCAGCGTAGGCGGAGAGACCTACGAGCAGTACTTC.

V gene TRBV15 combines with J gene TRBJ2-2; D is ambiguous. This CDR3 contains 14 residues. Germline-derived CDR1 and CDR2 are LNHNV and YYDKDF (reference sequence). Trimming pared 0 bases from V and 7 bases from J, leaving 9 bases between. The CDR3 is CATSRDGASGELFF. The CDR3 DNA reads TGTGCCACCAGCAGAGATGGCGCTAGCGGGGAGCTGTTTTTT. The variable domain in full, completed from reference TRBV15 and TRBJ2-2, reads DAMVIQNPRYQVTQFGKPVTLSCSQTLNHNVMYWYQQKSSQAPKLLFHYYDKDFNNEADTPDNFQSRRPNTSFCFLDIRSPGLGDTAMYLCATSRDGASGELFFGEGSRLTVL.

V gene TRBV7-6 combines with J gene TRBJ2-1; maybe TRBD2 (5 bases). CDR1 and CDR2 from the germline V gene are SGHVS and FNYEAQ. The CDR3 has 13 amino acids. Trimming cost V 5 bases and J 6 bases, with 11 bases left between them. CDR3 region: CASSLRGPNEQFF. Written as DNA, the CDR3 is TGTGCCAGCAGCCTCCGCGGGCCCAATGAGCAGTTCTTC. The full variable domain, rest sourced from reference TRBV7-6 and TRBJ2-1, is GAGVSQSPRYKVTKRGQDVALRCDPISGHVSLYWYRQALGQGPEFLTYFNYEAQQDKSGLPNDRFSAERPEGSISTLTIQRTEQRDSAMYRCASSLRGPNEQFFGPGTRLTVL.

For the CDR3, the DNA is TGTGCCAGCATCGAAAAGGCTAGCGGGTTCTACGAGCAGTACTTC. Its protein is CASIEKASGFYEQYF. This rearrangement joins TRBV6-5 to TRBJ2-7; 8 nucleotides match TRBD2. From germline, CDR1 is MNHEY and CDR2 SVGAGI. Unmatched junction bases numbered 11, after V lost 7 bases and J lost 3 bases. The CDR3 has 15 amino acids.

This clone was picked up a small number of times. The CDR3 region is CASSAGLYQPQHF. The CDR3 region has the DNA TGTGCCAGCAGCGCGGGATTATATCAGCCCCAGCATTTT. This rearrangement joins TRBV7-8 to TRBJ1-5, with D unclear. The germline V gene encodes CDR1 SGHVS and CDR2 FQNEAQ. This CDR3 is built from 13 residues. V was shortened by 5 bases and J by 5 bases, with 10 bases between the two germline ends.

This clone was seen once. The genes are TRBV28 and TRBJ2-7; a weak D match, TRBD1 (6 bases). Per the germline V gene, CDR1 is MDHEN and CDR2 is SYDVKM. The CDR3 has 14 residues. V was shortened by 5 bases and J by 0 bases, with 11 bases between the two germline ends. CDR3 coding DNA: TGTGCCAGCAGTATTGACAGGCCCTCCTACGAGCAGTACTTC. Protein: CASSIDRPSYEQYF. Looking up the rest from reference TRBV28 and TRBJ2-7 gives the full variable domain: DVKVTQSSRYLVKRTGEKVFLECVQDMDHENMFWYRQDPGLGLRLIYFSYDVKMKEKGDIPEGYSVSREKKERFSLILESASTNQTSMYLCASSIDRPSYEQYFGPGTRLTVT.

V is TRBV28 and J is TRBJ2-7; 8 nucleotides line up with TRBD2. This CDR3 is built from 15 residues. V lost 2 bases to trimming and J lost 6 bases; unmatched junction nucleotides: 9. Germline CDR1 and CDR2: MDHEN and SYDVKM. The CDR3 DNA sequence: TGTGCCAGCAGTTTAGGGGGCGGGGGGTTGATCGAGCAGTACTTC. Translated: CASSLGGGGLIEQYF.

V is TRBV6-5 and J is TRBJ1-5, with D possibly matching TRBD1 (5 bases). This CDR3 has 15 residues. The V end lost 5 bases, the J end lost 0 bases, and 11 bases lay between the germline ends. Per germline, CDR1 MNHEY and CDR2 SVGAGI. The CDR3 is CASSPDRNSNQPQHF. DNA for the CDR3: TGTGCCAGCAGTCCTGACAGAAATAGCAATCAGCCCCAGCATTTT.

In this sample, this clone turned up once. CDR3 DNA sequence: TGTGCCAGCAGCTTGGGAAGCTTCTACGAGCAGTACTTC. Translated: CASSLGSFYEQYF. J is TRBJ2-7 and V is TRBV5-4; D is uncertain. CDR3 size: 13 residues. The V gene lost 0 bases and the J gene lost 3 bases, with 7 bases spanning the gap. Germline loops: CDR1 SGHNT, CDR2 YYREEE (reference sequence).

This chain connects TRBV13 to TRBJ1-4; no definite D call. CDR1 and CDR2 (germline): PRHDT, FYEKMQ (reference sequence). The CDR3 length is 15 residues. V lost 2 bases, J lost 4 bases, and 11 bases lay in between. CDR3 nucleotides: TGTGCCAGCAGCTTAACTAGGTCCGGTAATGAAAAACTGTTTTTT. Its protein product is CASSLTRSGNEKLFF.

This chain joins TRBV27 and TRBJ2-5; possible D gene TRBD2, 6 bases. Germline lookup yields CDR1 MNHEY and CDR2 SMNVEV (reference sequence). The CDR3 loop spans 13 amino acids. V was clipped by 3 bases and J by 3 bases, with 8 bases between them. The CDR3 loop is CASSFGGEETQYF. Here the CDR3 DNA reads TGTGCCAGCAGTTTCGGGGGTGAAGAGACCCAGTACTTC.

The J gene is TRBJ2-7, the V gene TRBV2; no firm D call. V was shortened by 7 bases and J by 6 bases, with 19 bases between the two germline ends. The CDR3 is 14 amino acids. Per the germline V gene, CDR1 is SNHLY and CDR2 is FYNNEI. Written as DNA, the CDR3 is TGTGCCAGCATCCTGCGGAGCCTGGCGAGCGAGCAGTACTTC. Its translation is CASILRSLASEQYF.

There are a few counts of this clone. V is TRBV25-1 and J is TRBJ2-7, with 8 bases matching TRBD1. Trimming cost V 3 bases and J 8 bases; bases outside gene matches: 9. Germline CDR1 is MGHDK and CDR2 is SYGVNS. CDR3 length: 14 amino acids. As DNA, the CDR3 is TGTGCCAGCAGTGAGCACGGGACAGGTGTTAAGCAGTACTTC. Its protein product is CASSEHGTGVKQYF.